Listed here are 11 T cell receptor beta chains from one sample, sequenced in a study of blood T cell repertoires in COVID-19. Some clones are missing from TCRdb's copy, which holds only in-frame ones; the method was immunoSEQ multiplex PCR. The sample lists 55,000 to 80,000 clones; around 90% were seen once. Material for sequencing was peripheral blood. Receptor source: a human donor in a cohort sampled during active COVID-19.

This clone was seen a single time. The chain employs TRBV5-1 and TRBJ2-5; the match to TRBD1 covers 7 bases. This CDR3 has 15 residues. Germline loops: CDR1 SGHRS, CDR2 YFSETQ. Trimming cost V 7 bases and J 5 bases; bases outside gene matches: 14. CDR3 nucleotide sequence: TGCGCCAGCCGACTTAACCAGGGGGTGGGCGAGACCCAGTACTTC. This sequence encodes CASRLNQGVGETQYF.

CDR3 in amino acids: CASSFGTEDNYGYTF. CDR3 sequence (DNA): TGTGCCAGCAGCTTCGGGACAGAGGATAACTATGGCTACACCTTC. V and J are TRBV5-6 and TRBJ1-2; 7 bases are a match to TRBD1. CDR3 length: 15 amino acids. Per germline, CDR1 SGHDT and CDR2 YYEEEE. V trimming: 2 bases; J trimming: 1 base; junction bases outside the gene matches: 5.

The rearrangement uses TRBV5-1 and TRBJ1-5; 10 bases are a match to TRBD1. V was clipped by 3 bases and J by 6 bases; unmatched bases: 3. The CDR3 is 14 amino acids. Germline V gene sequence: CDR1 SGHRS, CDR2 YFSETQ. The CDR3 here is CASSSGQGSQPQHF. CDR3 nucleotide sequence: TGCGCCAGCAGCTCGGGACAGGGGTCTCAGCCCCAGCATTTT.

Within the sample, this clone is medium-sized. The chain combines TRBV19 with TRBJ1-4; D unclear. The CDR3 covers 19 residues. Trimming took off 4 bases at V and 7 bases at J, with 28 bases between the two ends. CDR1 is LNHDA and CDR2 is SQIVND in the germline V gene (reference sequence). The CDR3 is CASSRDGGGSRFRSEKLFF. CDR3 DNA: TGTGCCAGTAGTAGAGACGGCGGTGGGTCCAGATTCCGGAGTGAAAAACTGTTTTTT.

This chain links TRBV4-2 with TRBJ1-6; a possible D gene is TRBD1 (5 bases). The ends were cut back, 1 base at V and 9 bases at J, with 19 bases in the middle. The CDR3 is 17 amino acids. In germline, CDR1 is LGHNA, CDR2 YNFKEQ. CDR3 loop: CASSQAGTVFGSSPLHF. CDR3 sequence (DNA): TGTGCCAGCAGCCAAGCCGGGACTGTCTTTGGTAGTTCACCCCTCCACTTT.

This chain uses TRBV28 with TRBJ1-6; D unclear. V lost 5 bases and J lost 4, with 12 bases in between. This CDR3 is built from 15 residues. Germline V gives CDR1 MDHEN, CDR2 SYDVKM. The chain's CDR3 is CASSPRTPYNSPLHF. CDR3 in DNA: TGTGCCAGCAGTCCTAGAACCCCTTATAATTCACCCCTCCACTTT.

V is TRBV6-5 and J is TRBJ2-5; no definite D call. This CDR3 is built from 12 residues. Per germline, CDR1 MNHEY and CDR2 SVGAGI. V was clipped by 2 bases and J by 9 bases, with 10 bases between them. CDR3 amino acids: CASSYPDQSQYF. The CDR3 DNA sequence: TGTGCCAGCAGTTACCCTGATCAGTCCCAGTACTTC.

This clone is a singleton in its sample. The chain employs TRBV18 and TRBJ1-2; 7 bases agree with TRBD1. This CDR3 region has 12 residues. In germline, CDR1 is KGHSH, CDR2 LQKENI. After removal of 7 bases from V and 3 bases from J, the junction contained 2 bases not matched to a gene. CDR3 in DNA: TGTGCCAGCTGTGGACAGGACTATGGCTACACCTTC. It is translated as CASCGQDYGYTF. The full variable domain, in which reference TRBV18 and TRBJ1-2 provide the parts outside the CDR3, is NAGVMQNPRHLVRRRGQEARLRCSPMKGHSHVYWYRQLPEEGLKFMVYLQKENIIDESGMPKERFSAEFPKEGPSILRIQQVVRGDSAAYFCASCGQDYGYTFGSGTRLTVV.

The gene calls are TRBV9 and TRBJ1-3; weak D call: TRBD1 (5 bases). This CDR3 has 18 residues. The germline CDR1 and CDR2 sequences are SGDLS and YYNGEE. The germline V and J ends were trimmed by 0 bases and 1 base, with 17 bases remaining between them. The CDR3 nucleotides read TGTGCCAGCAGCGTAGGGGAGGGGAGGATAAGGTCTGGAAACACCATATATTTT. Amino acid sequence: CASSVGEGRIRSGNTIYF.

The gene calls are TRBV30 and TRBJ2-1; TRBD2 matches at 9 bases. Trimming took 2 bases from V and 8 from J; bases not matched to a gene: 10. The CDR3 runs 15 residues. Germline CDR1 GTSNPN, CDR2 SVGIG (reference sequence). In nucleotides, the CDR3 is TGTGCCTGGAGTACCGGGACTAGCACTGGCGATGAGCAGTTCTTC. The encoded protein is CAWSTGTSTGDEQFF.

This clone has a single count. Here the CDR3 DNA reads TGTGCCAGCAGCCGCAGGACAGGGGGACGGGATACGCAGTATTTT. It is translated as CASSRRTGGRDTQYF. The V call is TRBV5-6, the J call TRBJ2-3; TRBD1 matches at 10 bases. The length of the CDR3 is 15 residues. Trimming cost V 4 bases and J 6 bases; bases outside gene matches: 8. CDR1 SGHDT and CDR2 YYEEEE come from the germline V gene.